Listed below are T cell receptor beta chains from one sample, sequenced in a study of cytomegalovirus exposure and HLA in healthy donors. Here immunoSEQ multiplex PCR was the method, and the copy in TCRdb shows in-frame clones only, minus some. Of 120,000 to 150,000 clones in the sample, 79% were seen once. The sample comprised PBMCs. The receptors were gathered from a man younger than 30 in good health and CMV-seronegative. Both conserved end residues are part of each CDR3. D genes are given only for firm matches. Clone size appears in some rows only: once, few, many, or a class for an expanded clone.

clone size	J gene	V gene	D gene	CDR3 DNA	CDR3 protein
.	TRBJ1-5	TRBV18	TRBD1	TGTGCCAGCTCGGTCAAGGGCAGGGGGCGAAACAATCAGCCCCAGCATTTT	CASSVKGRGRNNQPQHF
.	TRBJ1-5	TRBV25-1	.	TGTGCCAGCAGTGAACAGGGACAATCGCCCCAGCATTTT	CASSEQGQSPQHF
.	TRBJ2-2	TRBV7-8	.	TGTGCCAGCAGCGTCATAGAGGCCGCCGGGGAGCTGTTTTTT	CASSVIEAAGELFF
.	TRBJ1-5	TRBV2	.	TGTGCCAGCATGGGGGCGGAGGAAAATCAGCCCCAGCATTTT	CASMGAEENQPQHF
.	TRBJ2-2	TRBV6-5	.	TGTGCCAGTCAGGGGCGGAGAAACACCGGGGAGCTGTTTTTT	CASQGRRNTGELFF
.	TRBJ1-1	TRBV2	TRBD1	TGTGCCAGCGGGGGACAGACTTACACTGAAGCTTTCTTT	CASGGQTYTEAFF
.	TRBJ2-1	TRBV7-9	TRBD2	TGTGCCAGCAGGCAAAACCTCGGGACTAGCGGCCACAATGAGCAGTTCTTC	CASRQNLGTSGHNEQFF
once	TRBJ2-5	TRBV15	TRBD1	TGTGCCACCAGCAGAGGGGGACAGCTACAAGAGACCCAGTACTTC	CATSRGGQLQETQYF
.	TRBJ2-7	TRBV19	TRBD2	TGTGCCAGTAGTCAGCGGGGCACGAACGACGAGCAGTACTTC	CASSQRGTNDEQYF
.	TRBJ1-2	TRBV15	.	TGTGCCACCAGCAGAGATCGAGACGAGCGCCATGGCTACACCTTC	CATSRDRDERHGYTF
.	TRBJ2-1	TRBV18	.	TGTGCCAGCTCACCACAAGAGGGACTGTTCTTC	CASSPQEGLFF
.	TRBJ2-6	TRBV18	.	TGTGCCAGCTCACCAACAGGACCAGGCTCTGGGGCCAACGTCCTGACTTTC	CASSPTGPGSGANVLTF
.	TRBJ1-1	TRBV19	TRBD1	TGTGCCAGTAGCACAGGGGGGGGTGAAGCTTTCTTT	CASSTGGGEAFF
.	TRBJ1-1	TRBV20-1	TRBD1	TGCAGTGCTCCGGGGACAGCTGAAGCTTTCTTT	CSAPGTAEAFF
.	TRBJ2-7	TRBV7-2	TRBD1	TGTGCCAGCAGCAGGACAGGGGGCTACGAGCAGTACTTC	CASSRTGGYEQYF
.	TRBJ2-1	TRBV19	TRBD1	TGTGCCAGTAGTATAAGGGTCGGGACAGGGAAGAGGAGGGCTAGGAATGAGCAGTTCTTC	CASSIRVGTGKRRARNEQFF
.	TRBJ1-2	TRBV19	.	TGTGCCAGTACCCCAGGGGCCCCACTTCGATATCGGGACGGCTACACCTTC	CASTPGAPLRYRDGYTF
.	TRBJ2-3	TRBV6-6	.	TGTGCCAGCAGTTTATATCAGGGTGCAGATACGCAGTATTTT	CASSLYQGADTQYF
.	TRBJ1-6	TRBV25-1	.	TGTGCCAGCAGTGAATTGGGGCTCTATAATTCACCCCTCCACTTT	CASSELGLYNSPLHF
.	TRBJ1-2	TRBV5-1	.	TGCGCCAGCAGCCAGCTACAGGGAACTTTATATGGCTACACCTTC	CASSQLQGTLYGYTF
.	TRBJ2-7	TRBV10-3	TRBD1	TGTGCCATCAGTGAGAGAGGACAGGGGAGCTCCTACGAGCAGTACTTC	CAISERGQGSSYEQYF
.	TRBJ2-3	TRBV6-6	TRBD2	TGTGCCAGTGGACTACGCGGGGGGGCAGGAGATACGCAGTATTTT	CASGLRGGAGDTQYF
.	TRBJ1-1	TRBV15	.	TGTGCCACCAGCAGAGACAGCGGCACTGAAGCTTTCTTT	CATSRDSGTEAFF